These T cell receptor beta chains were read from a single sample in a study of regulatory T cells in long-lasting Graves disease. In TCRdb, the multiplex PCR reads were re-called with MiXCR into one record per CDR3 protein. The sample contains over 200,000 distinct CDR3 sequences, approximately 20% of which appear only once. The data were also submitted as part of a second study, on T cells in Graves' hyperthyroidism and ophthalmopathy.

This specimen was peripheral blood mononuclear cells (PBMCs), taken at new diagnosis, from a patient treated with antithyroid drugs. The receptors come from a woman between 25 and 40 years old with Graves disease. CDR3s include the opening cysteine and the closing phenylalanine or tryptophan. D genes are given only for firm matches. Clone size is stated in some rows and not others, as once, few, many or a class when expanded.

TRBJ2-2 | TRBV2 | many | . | CASKPGENTGELFF | TGTGCCAGCAAACCCGGAGAGAACACCGGGGAGCTGTTTTTT
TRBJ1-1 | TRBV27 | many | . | CASSSPHGNTEAFF | TGTGCCAGCAGTTCCCCACACGGGAACACTGAAGCTTTCTTT
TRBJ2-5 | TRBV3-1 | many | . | CASSQGIGGDGETQYF | TGTGCCAGCAGCCAGGGGATCGGGGGCGACGGGGAGACCCAGTACTTC
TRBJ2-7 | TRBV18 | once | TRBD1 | CASSQRTGDDYEQYF | TGTGCCAGCTCACAACGGACAGGGGACGACTACGAGCAGTACTTC
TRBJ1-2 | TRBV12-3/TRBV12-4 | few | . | CASSLAPRNGHTF | TGTGCCAGCAGTTTAGCCCCTAGAAATGGCCACACCTTC
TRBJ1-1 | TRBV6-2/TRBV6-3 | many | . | CASSYGVAEAFF | TGTGCCAGCAGTTACGGGGTAGCTGAAGCTTTCTTT
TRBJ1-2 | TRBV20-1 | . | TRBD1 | CSAMTGGHGYTF | TGCAGTGCCATGACAGGGGGCCATGGCTACACCTTC
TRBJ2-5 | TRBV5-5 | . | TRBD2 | CASSFLERDETQYF | TGTGCCAGCAGCTTCCTAGAGCGGGATGAGACCCAGTACTTC
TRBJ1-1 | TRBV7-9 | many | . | CASSLARFQQNTEAFF | TGTGCCAGCAGCTTAGCGCGGTTTCAGCAGAACACTGAAGCTTTCTTT
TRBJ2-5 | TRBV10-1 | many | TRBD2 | CASSDGSGGAGETQYF | TGCGCCAGCAGTGATGGTAGCGGGGGGGCCGGAGAGACCCAGTACTTC
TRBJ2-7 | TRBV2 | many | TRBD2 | CASSEAGVEGYEQYF | TGTGCCAGCAGTGAGGCGGGGGTTGAGGGCTACGAGCAGTACTTC
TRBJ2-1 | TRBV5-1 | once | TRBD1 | CASCRDRDYNEQFF | TGCGCCAGCTGTCGGGACAGGGATTACAATGAGCAGTTCTTC
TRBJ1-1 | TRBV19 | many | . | CASSTRLGTEAFF | TGTGCCAGTAGTACGCGTCTGGGGACTGAAGCTTTCTTT
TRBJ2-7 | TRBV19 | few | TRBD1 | CASSVAGTGGTYEQYF | TGTGCCAGTAGTGTGGCCGGGACAGGGGGAACCTACGAGCAGTACTTC
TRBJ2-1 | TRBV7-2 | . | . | CASSLRQALTNNEQFF | TGTGCCAGCAGCCTCCGACAGGCCCTGACCAACAATGAGCAGTTCTTC